The next 29 T cell receptor beta chains were all read from a single sample in a study of T cell clonotyping in hematopoietic cell transplantation. The assay was immunoSEQ multiplex PCR, and TCRdb's table has in-frame clones only and misses some. The data contain nearly 5,500 clones, 70% to 90% of them singletons. The time point here: recipient sample about 28 days before transplant, after cytoreduction. The input for sequencing was peripheral blood mononuclear cells, taken before stem cell transplant. These receptor sequences come from a man in his sixties with acute myeloid leukemia. Some clones in this sample may be carry-over from other donors' samples.

This chain connects TRBV5-1 to TRBJ2-2, with D uncertain. Trimming shortened V by 2 bases and J by 2 bases, and 7 bases separated the two germline ends. Germline CDR1 SGHRS, CDR2 YFSETQ. CDR3 size: 14 residues. The CDR3 is CASSFIENTGELFF. The CDR3 nucleotides are TGCGCCAGCAGCTTTATAGAAAACACCGGGGAGCTGTTTTTT. Filled out from reference TRBV5-1 and TRBJ2-2, the complete variable domain reads KAGVTQTPRYLIKTRGQQVTLSCSPISGHRSVSWYQQTPGQGLQFLFEYFSETQRNKGNFPGRFSGRQFSNSRSEMNVSTLELGDSALYLCASSFIENTGELFFGEGSRLTVL.

The V call is TRBV5-4, the J call TRBJ2-7; 7 bases fit TRBD1. With V trimmed by 0 bases and J by 5 bases, 11 bases remained unmatched. The germline V gene has CDR1 SGHNT and CDR2 YYREEE (reference sequence). The CDR3 consists of 16 residues. CDR3 sequence: CASSLARDRTSDEQYF. The CDR3 nucleotides read TGTGCCAGCAGCTTGGCGAGGGACAGAACAAGTGACGAGCAGTACTTC.

The CDR3 nucleotides are TGTGCCAGCAGCTTTAGCGGGGGGCTCACAGATACGCAGTATTTT. It yields the protein CASSFSGGLTDTQYF. The genes are TRBV7-3 and TRBJ2-3; 10 nucleotides agree with TRBD2. The V segment lost 3 bases and the J segment 2 bases; nucleotides outside the gene matches: 2. The CDR3 runs 15 residues. Looked up from germline, CDR1 is SGHTA and CDR2 is FQGTGA.

For the CDR3, the DNA is TGTGCCAGTAGTATGAGTCTTGTAAACTCCTACAATGAGCAGTTCTTC. Amino acid sequence: CASSMSLVNSYNEQFF. V and J are TRBV19 and TRBJ2-1; no definite D call. Germline loops: CDR1 LNHDA, CDR2 SQIVND (reference sequence). Trimming cost V 3 bases and J 0 bases, with 12 bases left between them. This CDR3 comprises 16 residues.

The chain joins TRBV19 to TRBJ2-7, with D unresolved. V was cut by 8 bases and J by 0 bases, with 11 bases left in between. CDR1 and CDR2 from the germline V gene are LNHDA and SQIVND (reference sequence). The CDR3 loop spans 13 amino acids. The CDR3 protein is CASVGSSSYEQYF. CDR3 coding DNA: TGTGCCAGTGTGGGCTCGAGCTCCTACGAGCAGTACTTC.

V gene TRBV19 combines with J gene TRBJ2-7, with unresolved D. CDR1 is LNHDA, CDR2 SQIVND, per germline (reference sequence). The CDR3 has 15 residues. The ends were cut back, 6 bases at V and 0 bases at J, with 15 bases in the middle. The CDR3 region is CASSHPWSGSYEQYF. The DNA for the CDR3 is TGTGCCAGTAGCCATCCTTGGTCCGGCTCCTACGAGCAGTACTTC.

This clone was seen just once. This chain joins TRBV19 and TRBJ2-1; D is uncertain. The CDR3 loop spans 13 amino acids. V gave up 7 bases and J gave up 8 bases, with 15 bases separating them. CDR1 is LNHDA, CDR2 SQIVND, per germline (reference sequence). The CDR3 protein is CASNIARSHEQFF. The DNA for the CDR3 is TGTGCCAGTAACATAGCAAGGAGCCATGAGCAGTTCTTC.

The V gene is TRBV6-5, the J gene TRBJ2-5; TRBD2 agrees at 9 bases. The V and J ends lost 6 bases and 3 bases, in that order; junction bases with no gene match: 8. The CDR3 extends over 15 amino acids. Germline loops: CDR1 MNHEY, CDR2 SVGAGI. CDR3 nucleotides: TGTGCCAGCAGGGACACTAGCGGGCTAAAAGAGACCCAGTACTTC. Its translation: CASRDTSGLKETQYF.

The gene calls are TRBV13 and TRBJ2-5; 8 bases are shared with TRBD1. Trimming removed 2 bases from V and 2 bases from J; junction bases left unmatched: 4. The germline V gene encodes CDR1 PRHDT and CDR2 FYEKMQ (reference sequence). This CDR3 region has 15 residues. The CDR3 loop reads CASSLRQGRQETQYF. The CDR3, as DNA: TGTGCCAGCAGCTTAAGACAGGGGCGACAAGAGACCCAGTACTTC.

This chain uses TRBV10-2 with TRBJ2-7; perhaps D is TRBD1 or TRBD2 (5 bases each). The germline V and J ends were trimmed by 9 bases and 10 bases, with 16 bases remaining between them. The CDR3 contains 11 residues. Germline V gene lookup returns CDR1 WSHSY and CDR2 SAAADI. The CDR3 nucleotides are TGCGCCAGTCTCCGGGACGCCCGCCAGTACTTC. As protein: CASLRDARQYF.

This clone was seen once. The chain employs TRBV27 and TRBJ1-2; unclear D gene. CDR3 size: 13 residues. Germline V gene lookup returns CDR1 MNHEY and CDR2 SMNVEV (reference sequence). V lost 5 bases, J lost 4 bases, and 11 bases lay in between. CDR3 nucleotides: TGTGCCAGCAGTGCCCGGACGGGCTATGGCTACACCTTC. Translated: CASSARTGYGYTF.

This clone was seen only once. V gene TRBV27 combines with J gene TRBJ2-1; no clear D gene. CDR3 length: 14 amino acids. Germline assignment: CDR1 MNHEY and CDR2 SMNVEV (reference sequence). V gave up 6 bases and J gave up 2 bases, with 11 bases separating them. This CDR3 is CASRQARTYNEQFF. The CDR3 bases are TGTGCCAGCAGGCAAGCGAGGACCTACAATGAGCAGTTCTTC.

V usage is TRBV5-4 and J usage is TRBJ2-7; D might be TRBD1 (7 bases). V lost 4 bases, J lost 6 bases, and 20 bases lay in between. The CDR3 loop spans 15 amino acids. Germline-derived CDR1 and CDR2 are SGHNT and YYREEE (reference sequence). Here the CDR3 DNA reads TGTGCCAGCAGCCTGAAGTCGGAGGGGGCTTTCGAGCAGTACTTC. Its translation: CASSLKSEGAFEQYF.

CDR3 loop: CASSIDRGNYGYTF. In nucleotides, the CDR3 is TGTGCCAGCAGCATCGACAGGGGGAACTATGGCTACACCTTC. The chain combines TRBV11-2 with TRBJ1-2; 9 nucleotides align to TRBD1. The CDR3 runs to 14 residues. V was pared by 5 bases and J by 2 bases, with 3 bases of the junction left unmatched. CDR1 is SGHAT and CDR2 is FQNNGV in the germline V gene.

This sequence joins TRBV6-1 and TRBJ2-7, with 9 bases aligning to TRBD2. The CDR3 is made up of 15 amino acids. Germline assignment: CDR1 MNHNS and CDR2 SASEGT. V dropped 2 bases and J dropped 4; count of bases not matched to a gene: 6. CDR3 amino acids: CASSEQSGRRYEQYF. CDR3 bases: TGTGCCAGCAGTGAACAAAGCGGGAGGCGGTACGAGCAGTACTTC.

This clone came up a few times. CDR3 residues: CASSYSRGDHEQFF. The CDR3, as DNA: TGTGCCAGCAGTTACTCCCGGGGGGACCATGAGCAGTTCTTC. J is TRBJ2-1 and V is TRBV6-5; 7 nucleotides agree with TRBD2. J lost 8 bases, V lost 0 bases, and 4 bases had no gene match. Germline V CDR1 and CDR2: MNHEY, SVGAGI. The CDR3 spans 14 residues.

This chain uses TRBV5-4 with TRBJ1-2; weak D call: TRBD1 (6 bases). Trimming shortened V by 4 bases and J by 4 bases, and 14 bases separated the two germline ends. CDR1 is SGHNT and CDR2 is YYREEE in the germline V gene (reference sequence). This CDR3 is 14 amino acids long. The CDR3, as DNA: TGTGCCAGCAGCGTGTACACAGGGACCTATGGCTACACCTTC. Translation: CASSVYTGTYGYTF.

The chain joins TRBV29-1 to TRBJ1-2; 8 positions match TRBD1. CDR3 length: 13 residues. CDR1 and CDR2 from the germline V gene are SQVTM and ANQGSEA. The trim removed 6 bases at V and 4 bases at J, leaving 7 bases unmatched. The CDR3 DNA sequence: TGCAGCGTGGGGGGACAGGTCGGCTATGGCTACACCTTC. As protein: CSVGGQVGYGYTF.

The V and J genes are TRBV6-6 and TRBJ2-7; TRBD1 matches 10 bases. J gave up 5 bases and V 5 bases, and 9 bases lay outside the gene matches. The CDR3 is made up of 15 amino acids. Germline-derived CDR1 and CDR2 are MNHNY and SVGAGI (reference sequence). This chain's CDR3 is CASSHIRDRGHEQYF. The CDR3 DNA follows: TGTGCCAGCAGTCATATCCGGGACAGGGGCCACGAGCAGTACTTC.

The genes are TRBV6-5 and TRBJ1-2; D is possibly TRBD1 (6 bases). The CDR3 consists of 12 residues. Looked up from germline, CDR1 is MNHEY and CDR2 is SVGAGI. Trimming removed 2 bases at V and 10 bases at J, with 11 bases between. In nucleotides, the CDR3 is TGTGCCAGCAGTTACGCAGGGGCGGTCTACACCTTC. Encoded protein: CASSYAGAVYTF.

This chain links TRBV4-1 with TRBJ2-7, with TRBD1 matching over 9 bases. Germline loops: CDR1 MGHRA, CDR2 YSYEKL. CDR3 size: 13 residues. The V gene end was trimmed by 6 bases and the J gene end by 5 bases; junction bases not matched to a gene: 5. In nucleotides, the CDR3 is TGCGCCAGCAGGGGACAGGGAGGGCACGAGCAGTACTTC. Protein product: CASRGQGGHEQYF.

The chain joins TRBV6-6 to TRBJ2-7; D might be TRBD1 (5 bases). Germline-derived CDR1 and CDR2 are MNHNY and SVGAGI (reference sequence). V was cut by 1 base and J by 0 bases, with 7 bases left in between. The CDR3 extends over 14 amino acids. The CDR3 loop is CASSYLQDSYEQYF. As DNA, the CDR3 is TGTGCCAGCAGTTACTTACAGGACTCCTACGAGCAGTACTTC.

The chain couples TRBV11-2 to TRBJ2-7; D gene unclear. Germline V CDR1 and CDR2: SGHAT, FQNNGV. CDR3 size: 14 residues. V was clipped by 1 base and J by 0 bases, with 7 bases between them. The CDR3 region is CASSLVQSSYEQYF. The CDR3 bases are TGTGCCAGCAGCTTAGTTCAGAGCTCCTACGAGCAGTACTTC.

The V gene is TRBV5-4, the J gene TRBJ2-1, with 11 bases fitting TRBD2. Germline V lookup: CDR1 SGHNT, CDR2 YYREEE (reference sequence). V lost 1 base, J lost 8 bases, and 8 bases stayed unmatched. The CDR3 runs 16 residues. The CDR3 bases are TGTGCCAGCAGCTTGAGGTTAGCGGGGGGGTTGGATGAGCAGTTCTTC. This codes for CASSLRLAGGLDEQFF.

The V and J genes are TRBV2 and TRBJ1-5; D remains unclear. The V gene lost 4 bases and the J gene lost 0 bases, with 13 bases spanning the gap. The V gene's germline CDR1 is SNHLY and CDR2 FYNNEI. This CDR3 spans 16 amino acids. Here the CDR3 reads CASSVQPFTSNQPQHF. CDR3 nucleotide sequence: TGTGCCAGCAGTGTTCAGCCCTTTACTAGCAATCAGCCCCAGCATTTT.

The CDR3 loop reads CASSDTGTGDEQYF. CDR3 DNA: TGTGCCAGCAGCGATACCGGGACAGGGGACGAGCAGTACTTC. The chain recombines TRBV25-1 with TRBJ2-7, with 10 bases identical to TRBD1. The CDR3 length is 14 residues. Germline CDR1 is MGHDK and CDR2 is SYGVNS. V dropped 6 bases and J dropped 5; count of bases not matched to a gene: 7.

The chain has TRBV14 and TRBJ2-7, with a tentative D call TRBD1 (5 bases). The CDR3 sequence is 17 residues long. In germline, CDR1 is SGHDN, CDR2 FVKESK. The V and J ends lost 0 bases and 0 bases respectively, with 15 bases between them. Here the CDR3 reads CASSQDPRQRSSYEQYF. As DNA, the CDR3 is TGTGCCAGCAGCCAAGATCCGCGACAGAGGAGCTCCTACGAGCAGTACTTC.

The chain has TRBV7-2 and TRBJ2-7; either TRBD1 or TRBD2 may fit D (5 bases each). This CDR3 spans 11 amino acids. Between the trimmed V and J ends, which lost 3 bases and 6 bases, there was a span of 6 bases. The germline V gene encodes CDR1 SGHTA and CDR2 FQGNSA. For the CDR3, the DNA is TGTGCCAGCAGCTTGGGGGTCGAGCAGTACTTC. Translating gives CASSLGVEQYF.

The V call is TRBV5-1, the J call TRBJ2-5; tentatively, D is TRBD1 (5 bases). The CDR3 is made up of 15 amino acids. In germline, CDR1 is SGHRS, CDR2 YFSETQ. The V end lost 0 bases, the J end lost 1 base, and 10 bases lay between the germline ends. CDR3 amino acids: CASSLVPGIQETQYF. CDR3 nucleotide sequence: TGCGCCAGCAGCTTGGTACCAGGGATCCAAGAGACCCAGTACTTC.